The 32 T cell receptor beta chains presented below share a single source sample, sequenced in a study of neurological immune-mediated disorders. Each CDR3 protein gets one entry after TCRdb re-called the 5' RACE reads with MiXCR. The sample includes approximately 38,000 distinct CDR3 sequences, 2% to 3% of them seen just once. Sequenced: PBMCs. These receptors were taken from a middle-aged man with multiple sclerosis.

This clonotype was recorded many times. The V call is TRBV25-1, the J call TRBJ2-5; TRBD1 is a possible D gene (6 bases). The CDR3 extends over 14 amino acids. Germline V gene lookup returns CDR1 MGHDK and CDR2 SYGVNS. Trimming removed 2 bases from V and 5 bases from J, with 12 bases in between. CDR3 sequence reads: CASSEEGELETQYF. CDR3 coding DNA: TGTGCCAGCAGTGAAGAGGGGGAACTGGAGACCCAGTACTTC. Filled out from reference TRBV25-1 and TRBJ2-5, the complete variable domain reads EADIYQTPRYLVIGTGKKITLECSQTMGHDKMYWYQQDPGMELHLIHYSYGVNSTEKGDLSSESTVSRIRTEHFPLTLESARPSHTSQYLCASSEEGELETQYFGPGTRLLVL.

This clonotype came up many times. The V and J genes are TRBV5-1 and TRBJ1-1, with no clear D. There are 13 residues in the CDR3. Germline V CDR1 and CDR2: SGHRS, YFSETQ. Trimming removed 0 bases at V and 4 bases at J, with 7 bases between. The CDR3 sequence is CASSLGHATEAFF. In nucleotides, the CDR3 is TGCGCCAGCAGCTTGGGGCACGCCACTGAAGCTTTCTTT.

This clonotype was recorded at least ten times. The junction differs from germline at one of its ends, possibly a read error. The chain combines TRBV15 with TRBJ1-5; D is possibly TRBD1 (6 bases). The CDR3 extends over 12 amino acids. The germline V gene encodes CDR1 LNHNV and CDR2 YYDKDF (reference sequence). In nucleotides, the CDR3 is TGTGCCACCAGCAACAGGGAACTGCCCCAGAATTTT. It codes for CATSNRELPQNF.

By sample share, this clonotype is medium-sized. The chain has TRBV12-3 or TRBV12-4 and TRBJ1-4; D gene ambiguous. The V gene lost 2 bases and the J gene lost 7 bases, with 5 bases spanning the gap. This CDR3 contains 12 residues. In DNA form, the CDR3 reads TGTGCCAGCAGTTTACAAGGTGAAAAACTGTTTTTT. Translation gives CASSLQGEKLFF.

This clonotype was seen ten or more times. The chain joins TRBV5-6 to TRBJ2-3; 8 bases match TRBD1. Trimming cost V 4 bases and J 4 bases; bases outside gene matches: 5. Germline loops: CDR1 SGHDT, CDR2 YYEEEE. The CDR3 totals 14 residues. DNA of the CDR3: TGTGCCAGCAGCCCACAGACAGGGGCAGATACGCAGTATTTT. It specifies CASSPQTGADTQYF.

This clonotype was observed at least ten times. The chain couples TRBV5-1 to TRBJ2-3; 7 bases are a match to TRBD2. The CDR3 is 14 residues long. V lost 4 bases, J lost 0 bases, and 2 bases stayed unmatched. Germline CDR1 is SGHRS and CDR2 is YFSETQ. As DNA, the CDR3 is TGCGCCAGCAGCACGACTAGCAGCACAGATACGCAGTATTTT. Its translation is CASSTTSSTDTQYF. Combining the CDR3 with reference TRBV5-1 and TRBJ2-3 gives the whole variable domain KAGVTQTPRYLIKTRGQQVTLSCSPISGHRSVSWYQQTPGQGLQFLFEYFSETQRNKGNFPGRFSGRQFSNSRSEMNVSTLELGDSALYLCASSTTSSTDTQYFGPGTRLTVL.

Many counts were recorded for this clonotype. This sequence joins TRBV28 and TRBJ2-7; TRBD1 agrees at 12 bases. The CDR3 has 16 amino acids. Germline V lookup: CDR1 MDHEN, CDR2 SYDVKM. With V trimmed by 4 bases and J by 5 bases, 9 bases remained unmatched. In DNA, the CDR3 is TGTGCCAGCAGTTCGCCGCCCGGGACAGGGGGCAACGAGCAGTACTTC. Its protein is CASSSPPGTGGNEQYF. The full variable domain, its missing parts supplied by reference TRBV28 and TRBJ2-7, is DVKVTQSSRYLVKRTGEKVFLECVQDMDHENMFWYRQDPGLGLRLIYFSYDVKMKEKGDIPEGYSVSREKKERFSLILESASTNQTSMYLCASSSPPGTGGNEQYFGPGTRLTVT.

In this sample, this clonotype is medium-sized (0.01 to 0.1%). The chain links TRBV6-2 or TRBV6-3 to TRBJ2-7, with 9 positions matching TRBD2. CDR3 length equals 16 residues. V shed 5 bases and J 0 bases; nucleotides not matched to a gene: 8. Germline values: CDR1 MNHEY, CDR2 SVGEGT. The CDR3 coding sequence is TGTGCCAGCAGTCCCAGACTAGCGGACAGCTCCTACGAGCAGTACTTC. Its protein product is CASSPRLADSSYEQYF.

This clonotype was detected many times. The DNA of the CDR3 is TGTGCCAGCTCACCACCGACCGGCGGAAACACCGGGGAGCTGTTTTTT. It yields the protein CASSPPTGGNTGELFF. The chain links TRBV18 to TRBJ2-2; no clear D gene. Germline V CDR1 and CDR2: KGHSH, LQKENI. Trimming removed 0 bases from V and 2 bases from J, with 10 bases in between. The CDR3 is 16 residues long.

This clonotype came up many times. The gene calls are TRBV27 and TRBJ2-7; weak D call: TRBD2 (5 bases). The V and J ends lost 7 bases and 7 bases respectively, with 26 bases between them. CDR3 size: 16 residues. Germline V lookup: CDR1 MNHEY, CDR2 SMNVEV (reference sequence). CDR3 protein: CASTPIPSAPPGEQYF. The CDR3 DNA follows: TGTGCCAGCACCCCTATACCTTCGGCCCCGCCGGGGGAGCAGTACTTC.

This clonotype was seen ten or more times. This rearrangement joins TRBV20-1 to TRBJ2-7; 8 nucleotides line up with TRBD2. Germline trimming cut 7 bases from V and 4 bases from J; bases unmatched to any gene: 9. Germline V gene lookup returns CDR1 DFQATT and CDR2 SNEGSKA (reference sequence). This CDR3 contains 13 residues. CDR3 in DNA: TGCAGTGTGGGCGGGGGGCAATTTTACGAGCAGTACTTC. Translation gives CSVGGGQFYEQYF.

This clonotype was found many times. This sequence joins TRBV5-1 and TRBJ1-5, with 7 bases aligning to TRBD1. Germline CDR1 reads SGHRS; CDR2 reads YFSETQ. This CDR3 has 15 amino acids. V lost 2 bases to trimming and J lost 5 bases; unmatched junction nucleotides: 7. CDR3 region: CASSFQGGFDQPQHF. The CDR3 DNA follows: TGCGCCAGCAGCTTCCAAGGGGGCTTCGATCAGCCCCAGCATTTT. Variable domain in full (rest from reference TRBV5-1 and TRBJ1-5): KAGVTQTPRYLIKTRGQQVTLSCSPISGHRSVSWYQQTPGQGLQFLFEYFSETQRNKGNFPGRFSGRQFSNSRSEMNVSTLELGDSALYLCASSFQGGFDQPQHFGDGTRLSIL.

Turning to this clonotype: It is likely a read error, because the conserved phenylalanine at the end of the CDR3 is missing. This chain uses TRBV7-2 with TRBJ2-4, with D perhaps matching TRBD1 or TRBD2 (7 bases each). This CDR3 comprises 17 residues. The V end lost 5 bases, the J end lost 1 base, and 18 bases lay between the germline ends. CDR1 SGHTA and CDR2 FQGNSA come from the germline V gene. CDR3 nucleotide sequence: TGTGCCAGCAGCCCCAGGGGGGAGGGCCGCGCCAAAAACATTCAGTACAAC. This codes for CASSPRGEGRAKNIQYN.

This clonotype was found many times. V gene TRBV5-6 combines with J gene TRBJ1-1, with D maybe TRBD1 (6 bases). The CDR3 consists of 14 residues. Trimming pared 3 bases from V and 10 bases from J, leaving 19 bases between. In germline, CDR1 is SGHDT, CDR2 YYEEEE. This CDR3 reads CASSSTITGWAAFF. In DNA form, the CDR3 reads TGTGCCAGCAGCTCCACTATAACAGGGTGGGCAGCTTTCTTT.

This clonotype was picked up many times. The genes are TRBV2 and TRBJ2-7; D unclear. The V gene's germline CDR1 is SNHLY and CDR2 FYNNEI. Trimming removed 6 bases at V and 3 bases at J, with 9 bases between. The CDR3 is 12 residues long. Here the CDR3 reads CASRTAGYEQYF. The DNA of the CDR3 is TGTGCCAGCAGGACGGCCGGCTACGAGCAGTACTTC.

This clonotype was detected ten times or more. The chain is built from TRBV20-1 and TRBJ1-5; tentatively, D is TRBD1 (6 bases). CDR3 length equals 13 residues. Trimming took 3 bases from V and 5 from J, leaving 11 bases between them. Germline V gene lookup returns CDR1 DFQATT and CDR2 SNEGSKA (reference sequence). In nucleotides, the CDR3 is TGCAGTGCTAGGCAGGGGCTGGATCAGCCCCAGCATTTT. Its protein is CSARQGLDQPQHF.

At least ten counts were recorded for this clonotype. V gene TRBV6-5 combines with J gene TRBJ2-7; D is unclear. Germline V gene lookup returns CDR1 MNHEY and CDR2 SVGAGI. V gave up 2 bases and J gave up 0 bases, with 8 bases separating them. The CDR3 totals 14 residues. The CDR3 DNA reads TGTGCCAGCAGTTACAGTCCAGGCTCCTACGAGCAGTACTTC. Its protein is CASSYSPGSYEQYF.

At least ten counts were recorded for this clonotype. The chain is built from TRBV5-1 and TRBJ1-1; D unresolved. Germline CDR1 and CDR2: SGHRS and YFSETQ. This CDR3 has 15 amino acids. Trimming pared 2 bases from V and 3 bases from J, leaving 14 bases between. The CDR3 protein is CASSFLAGVDTEAFF. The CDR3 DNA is TGCGCCAGCAGCTTTCTAGCAGGAGTCGACACTGAAGCTTTCTTT.

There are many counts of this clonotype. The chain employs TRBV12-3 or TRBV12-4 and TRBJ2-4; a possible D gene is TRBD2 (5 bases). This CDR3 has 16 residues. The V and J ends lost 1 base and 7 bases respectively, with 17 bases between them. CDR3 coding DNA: TGTGCCAGCAGTTTAGATGCGTACGGTGGCGGGAACATTCAGTACTTC. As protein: CASSLDAYGGGNIQYF.

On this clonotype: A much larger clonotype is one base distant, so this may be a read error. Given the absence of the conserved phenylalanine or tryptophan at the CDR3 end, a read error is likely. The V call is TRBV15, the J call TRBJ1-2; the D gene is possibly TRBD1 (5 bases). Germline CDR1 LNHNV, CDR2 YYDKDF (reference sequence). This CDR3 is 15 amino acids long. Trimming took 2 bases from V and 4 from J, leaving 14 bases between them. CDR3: CATSRRDGGFYGYTV. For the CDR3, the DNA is TGTGCCACCAGCAGAAGGGACGGAGGATTCTATGGCTACACCGTC.

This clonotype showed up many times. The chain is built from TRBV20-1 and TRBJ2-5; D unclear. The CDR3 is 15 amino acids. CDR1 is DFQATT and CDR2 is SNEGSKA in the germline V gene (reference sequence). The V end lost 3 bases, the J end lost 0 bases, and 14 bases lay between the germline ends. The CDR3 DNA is TGCAGTGCTAGTTGGGCGGTAGGGTACCAAGAGACCCAGTACTTC. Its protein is CSASWAVGYQETQYF.

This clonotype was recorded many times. As DNA, the CDR3 is TGCGCCAGCAGCCCACCGTCCGGGGGCCGAAGCACAGATACGCAGTATTTT. Its translation is CASSPPSGGRSTDTQYF. The chain employs TRBV5-1 and TRBJ2-3; D is possibly TRBD1 or TRBD2 (6 bases each). Germline CDR1 reads SGHRS; CDR2 reads YFSETQ. The CDR3 runs 17 residues. With 4 bases removed from V and 0 bases from J, the gap between germline ends came to 18 bases.

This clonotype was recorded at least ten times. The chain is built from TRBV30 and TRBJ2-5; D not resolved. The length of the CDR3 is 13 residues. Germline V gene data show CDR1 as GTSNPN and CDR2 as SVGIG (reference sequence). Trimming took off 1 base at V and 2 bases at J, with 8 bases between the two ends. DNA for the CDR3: TGTGCCTGGAGTGATTGGCAGCAAGAGACCCAGTACTTC. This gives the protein CAWSDWQQETQYF.

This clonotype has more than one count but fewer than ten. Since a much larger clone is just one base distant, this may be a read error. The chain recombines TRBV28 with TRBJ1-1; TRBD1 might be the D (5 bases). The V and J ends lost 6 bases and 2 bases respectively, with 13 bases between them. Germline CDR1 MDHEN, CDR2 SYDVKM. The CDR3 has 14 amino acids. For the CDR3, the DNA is TGTGCCAGCAGGGGGGGAAAGGCCAACACTGAAGCTTTCTTT. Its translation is CASRGGKANTEAFF.

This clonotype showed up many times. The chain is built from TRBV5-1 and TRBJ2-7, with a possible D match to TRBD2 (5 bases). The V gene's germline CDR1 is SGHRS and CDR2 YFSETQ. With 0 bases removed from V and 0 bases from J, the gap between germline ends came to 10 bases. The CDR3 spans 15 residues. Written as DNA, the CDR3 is TGCGCCAGCAGCTTGGGATCAGCGGCCTCCTACGAGCAGTACTTC. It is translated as CASSLGSAASYEQYF.

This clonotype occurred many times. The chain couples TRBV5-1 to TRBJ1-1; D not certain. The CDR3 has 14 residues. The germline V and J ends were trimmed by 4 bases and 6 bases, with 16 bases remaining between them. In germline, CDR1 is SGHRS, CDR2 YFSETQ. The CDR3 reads CASSDTTLGAEAFF. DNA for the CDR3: TGCGCCAGCAGCGACACTACTCTAGGCGCTGAAGCTTTCTTT.

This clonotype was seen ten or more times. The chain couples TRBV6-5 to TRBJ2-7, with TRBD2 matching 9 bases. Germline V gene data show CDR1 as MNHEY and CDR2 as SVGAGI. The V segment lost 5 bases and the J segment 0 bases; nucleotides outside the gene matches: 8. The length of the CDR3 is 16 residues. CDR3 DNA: TGTGCCAGCAGTACCGAGCGGGGGGACAGCTCCTACGAGCAGTACTTC. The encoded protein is CASSTERGDSSYEQYF.

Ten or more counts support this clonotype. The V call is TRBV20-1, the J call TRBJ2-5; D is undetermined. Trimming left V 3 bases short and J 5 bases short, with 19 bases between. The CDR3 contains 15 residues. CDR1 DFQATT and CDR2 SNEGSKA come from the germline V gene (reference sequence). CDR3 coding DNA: TGCAGTGCTAGTAGAATTGGTTTTCTGGCGGAGACCCAGTACTTC. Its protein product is CSASRIGFLAETQYF.

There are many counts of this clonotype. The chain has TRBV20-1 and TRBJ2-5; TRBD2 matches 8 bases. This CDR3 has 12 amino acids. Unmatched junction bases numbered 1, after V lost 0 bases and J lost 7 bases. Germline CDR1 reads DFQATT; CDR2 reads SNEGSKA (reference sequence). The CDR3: CSARDRGGTQYF. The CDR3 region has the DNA TGCAGTGCTAGAGATCGGGGGGGGACCCAGTACTTC.

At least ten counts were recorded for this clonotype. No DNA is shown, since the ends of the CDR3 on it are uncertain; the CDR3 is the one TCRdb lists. The CDR3 loop is CSAWGQGNSPLNF. J is TRBJ1-6 and V is TRBV20-1; TRBD1, as called in the table, went unchecked against the DNA. Termini included, the CDR3 measures 13 amino acids. Germline V gene lookup returns CDR1 DFQATT and CDR2 SNEGSKA (reference sequence).

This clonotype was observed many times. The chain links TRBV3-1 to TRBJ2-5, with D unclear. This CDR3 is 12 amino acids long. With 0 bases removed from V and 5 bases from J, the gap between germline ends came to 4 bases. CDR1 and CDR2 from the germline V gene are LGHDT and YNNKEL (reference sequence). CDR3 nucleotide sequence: TGTGCCAGCAGCCAAGATAGGGAGACCCAGTACTTC. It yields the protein CASSQDRETQYF.

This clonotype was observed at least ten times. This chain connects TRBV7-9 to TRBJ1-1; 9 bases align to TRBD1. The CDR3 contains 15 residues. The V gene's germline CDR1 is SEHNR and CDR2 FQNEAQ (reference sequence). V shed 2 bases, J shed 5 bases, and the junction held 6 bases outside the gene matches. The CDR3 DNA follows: TGTGCCAGCAGCTTACAGGGACAGGGAAGTACTGAAGCTTTCTTT. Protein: CASSLQGQGSTEAFF. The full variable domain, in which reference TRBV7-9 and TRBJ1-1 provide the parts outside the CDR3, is DTGVSQNPRHKITKRGQNVTFRCDPISEHNRLYWYRQTLGQGPEFLTYFQNEAQLEKSRLLSDRFSAERPKGSFSTLEIQRTEQGDSAMYLCASSLQGQGSTEAFFGQGTRLTVV.